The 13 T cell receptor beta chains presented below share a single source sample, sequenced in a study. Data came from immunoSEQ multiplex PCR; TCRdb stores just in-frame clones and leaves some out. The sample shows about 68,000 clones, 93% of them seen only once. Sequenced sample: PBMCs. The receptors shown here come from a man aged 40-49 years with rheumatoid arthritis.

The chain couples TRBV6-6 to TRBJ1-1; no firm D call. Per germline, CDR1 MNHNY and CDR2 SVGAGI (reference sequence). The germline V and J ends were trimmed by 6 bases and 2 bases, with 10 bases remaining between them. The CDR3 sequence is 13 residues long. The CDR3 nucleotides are TGTGCCAGCAGGGTCAGTACTAACACTGAAGCTTTCTTT. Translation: CASRVSTNTEAFF.

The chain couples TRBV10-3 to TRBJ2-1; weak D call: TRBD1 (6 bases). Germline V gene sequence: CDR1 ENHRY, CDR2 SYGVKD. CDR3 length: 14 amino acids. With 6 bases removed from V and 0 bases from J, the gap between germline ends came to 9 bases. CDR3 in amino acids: CAIRDSYSYNEQFF. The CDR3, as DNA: TGTGCCATCAGGGACAGTTACTCCTACAATGAGCAGTTCTTC.

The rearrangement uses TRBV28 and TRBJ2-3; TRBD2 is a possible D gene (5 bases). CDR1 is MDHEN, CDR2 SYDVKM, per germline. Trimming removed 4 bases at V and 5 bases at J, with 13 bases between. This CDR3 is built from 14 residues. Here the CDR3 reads CASSSPGKVDTQYF. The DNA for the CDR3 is TGTGCCAGCAGTTCCCCGGGGAAAGTAGATACGCAGTATTTT. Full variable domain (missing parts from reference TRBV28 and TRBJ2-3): DVKVTQSSRYLVKRTGEKVFLECVQDMDHENMFWYRQDPGLGLRLIYFSYDVKMKEKGDIPEGYSVSREKKERFSLILESASTNQTSMYLCASSSPGKVDTQYFGPGTRLTVL.

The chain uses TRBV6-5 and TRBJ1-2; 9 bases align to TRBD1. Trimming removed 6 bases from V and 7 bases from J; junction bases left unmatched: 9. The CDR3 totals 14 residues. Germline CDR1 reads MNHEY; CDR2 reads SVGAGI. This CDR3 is CASSAPGQGSGYTF. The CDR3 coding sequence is TGTGCCAGCAGCGCACCGGGACAGGGATCTGGCTACACCTTC.

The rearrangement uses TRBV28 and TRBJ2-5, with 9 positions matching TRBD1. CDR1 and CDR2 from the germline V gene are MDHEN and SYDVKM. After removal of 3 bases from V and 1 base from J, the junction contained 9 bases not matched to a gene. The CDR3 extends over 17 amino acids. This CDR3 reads CASSFNPGTGIQETQYF. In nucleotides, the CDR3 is TGTGCCAGCAGTTTCAATCCCGGGACAGGGATCCAAGAGACCCAGTACTTC.

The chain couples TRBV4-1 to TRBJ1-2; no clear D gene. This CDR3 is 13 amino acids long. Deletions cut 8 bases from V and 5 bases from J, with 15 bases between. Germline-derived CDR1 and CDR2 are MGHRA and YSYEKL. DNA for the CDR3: TGCGCCAGCGTAGACCCGGGTGGGTATGGCTACACCTTC. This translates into CASVDPGGYGYTF.

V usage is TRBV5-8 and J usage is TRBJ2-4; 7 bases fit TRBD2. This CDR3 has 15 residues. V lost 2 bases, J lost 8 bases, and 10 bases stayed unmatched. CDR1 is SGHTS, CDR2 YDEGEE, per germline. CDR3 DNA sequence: TGTGCCAGCAGCTTTCGGCGGGGAGGGTCGGACATTCAGTACTTC. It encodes CASSFRRGGSDIQYF.

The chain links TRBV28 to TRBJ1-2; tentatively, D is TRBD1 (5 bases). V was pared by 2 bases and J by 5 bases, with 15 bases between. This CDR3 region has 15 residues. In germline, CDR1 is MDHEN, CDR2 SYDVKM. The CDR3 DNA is TGTGCCAGCAGTTTAGTAGGGGTTCGGCAATATGGCTACACCTTC. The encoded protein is CASSLVGVRQYGYTF.

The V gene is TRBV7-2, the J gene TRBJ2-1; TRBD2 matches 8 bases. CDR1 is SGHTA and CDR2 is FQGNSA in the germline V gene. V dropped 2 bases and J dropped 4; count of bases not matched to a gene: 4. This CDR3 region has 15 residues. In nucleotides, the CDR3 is TGTGCCAGCAGCTTAACGGGGGGGCGATACAATGAGCAGTTCTTC. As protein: CASSLTGGRYNEQFF.

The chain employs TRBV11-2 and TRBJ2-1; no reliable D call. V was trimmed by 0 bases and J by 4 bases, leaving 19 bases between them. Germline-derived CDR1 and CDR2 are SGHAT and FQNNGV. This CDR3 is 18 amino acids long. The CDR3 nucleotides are TGTGCCAGCAGCTTAGATGAGGTGGCCGGTCAAGTTTACAATGAGCAGTTCTTC. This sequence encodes CASSLDEVAGQVYNEQFF.

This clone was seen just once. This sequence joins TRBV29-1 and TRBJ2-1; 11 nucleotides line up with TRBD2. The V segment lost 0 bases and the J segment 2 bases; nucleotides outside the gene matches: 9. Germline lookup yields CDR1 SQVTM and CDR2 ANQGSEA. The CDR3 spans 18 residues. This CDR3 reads CSVEEEGGLAATYNEQFF. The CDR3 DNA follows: TGCAGCGTTGAAGAAGAGGGGGGACTAGCGGCCACCTACAATGAGCAGTTCTTC.

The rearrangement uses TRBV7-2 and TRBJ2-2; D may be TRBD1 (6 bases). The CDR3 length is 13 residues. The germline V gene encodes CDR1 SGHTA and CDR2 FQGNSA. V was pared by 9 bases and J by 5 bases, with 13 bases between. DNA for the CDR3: TGTGCCAGTTTCTGGCAGGGGACCGGGGAGCTGTTTTTT. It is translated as CASFWQGTGELFF.

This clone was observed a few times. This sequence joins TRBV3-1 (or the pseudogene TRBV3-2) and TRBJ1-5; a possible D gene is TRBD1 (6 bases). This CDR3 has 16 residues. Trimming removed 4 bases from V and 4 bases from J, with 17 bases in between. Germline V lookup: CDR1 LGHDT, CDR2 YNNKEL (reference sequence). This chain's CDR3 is CASSPSRGAGNQPQHF. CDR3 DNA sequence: TGTGCCAGCAGCCCCTCTCGGGGGGCTGGTAATCAGCCCCAGCATTTT.